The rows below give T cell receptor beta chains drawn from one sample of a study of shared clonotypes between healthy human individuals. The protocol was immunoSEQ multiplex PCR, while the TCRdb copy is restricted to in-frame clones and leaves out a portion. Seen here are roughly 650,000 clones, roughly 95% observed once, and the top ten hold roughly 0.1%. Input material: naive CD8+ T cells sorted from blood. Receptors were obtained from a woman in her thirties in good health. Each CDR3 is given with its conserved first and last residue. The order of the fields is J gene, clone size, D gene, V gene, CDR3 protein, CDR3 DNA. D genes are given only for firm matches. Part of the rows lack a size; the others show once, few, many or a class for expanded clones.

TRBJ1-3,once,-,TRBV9,CASSPIGGAGNTIYF,TGTGCCAGCAGCCCAATAGGAGGGGCTGGAAACACCATATATTTT
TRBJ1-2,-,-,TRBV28,CASSLWEKAQRDGYTF,TGTGCCAGCAGTTTATGGGAAAAGGCACAGCGGGATGGCTACACCTTC
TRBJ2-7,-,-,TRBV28,CASSLLTYEQYF,TGTGCCAGCAGTCTATTGACCTACGAGCAGTACTTC
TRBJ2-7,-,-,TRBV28,CASTGRVAYEQYF,TGTGCCAGCACCGGGCGGGTTGCCTACGAGCAGTACTTC
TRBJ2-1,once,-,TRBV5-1,CASSLEGFNEQFF,TGCGCCAGCAGCTTGGAGGGTTTCAATGAGCAGTTCTTC
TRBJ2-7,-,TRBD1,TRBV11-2,CASTETGSVYEQYF,TGTGCCAGCACCGAGACAGGGTCTGTCTACGAGCAGTACTTC
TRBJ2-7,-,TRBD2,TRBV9,CASSPRGTSGRSYEQYF,TGTGCCAGCAGCCCTAGAGGGACTAGCGGGAGGTCCTACGAGCAGTACTTC
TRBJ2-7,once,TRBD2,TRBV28,CASRSRLGTSGNREQYF,TGTGCCAGCAGAAGTAGGCTCGGGACTAGCGGGAATCGGGAGCAGTACTTC
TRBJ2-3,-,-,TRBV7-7,CASSPADGRYTQYF,TGTGCCAGCAGCCCCGCGGACGGAAGATATACGCAGTATTTT
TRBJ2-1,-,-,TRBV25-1,CASNPVNEQFF,TGTGCCAGCAACCCCGTCAATGAGCAGTTCTTC
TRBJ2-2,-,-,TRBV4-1,CASSQAGVRVSGELFF,TGCGCCAGCAGCCAAGCCGGGGTCCGGGTATCCGGGGAGCTGTTTTTT
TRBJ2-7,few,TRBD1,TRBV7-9,CASSPPDRGYEQYF,TGTGCCAGCAGCCCACCGGACAGGGGATACGAGCAGTACTTC
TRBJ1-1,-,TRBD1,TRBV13,CASSPRQGVNTEAFF,TGTGCCAGCAGCCCACGACAGGGGGTGAACACTGAAGCTTTCTTT
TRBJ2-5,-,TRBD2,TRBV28,CASSLGLAGVGETQYF,TGTGCCAGCAGTTTGGGACTGGCGGGAGTGGGAGAGACCCAGTACTTC
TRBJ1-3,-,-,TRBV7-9,CASSPVGSSGNTIYF,TGTGCCAGCAGCCCCGTCGGGAGCTCTGGAAACACCATATATTTT
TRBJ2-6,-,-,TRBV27,CASSFGGSGANVLTF,TGTGCCAGCAGTTTTGGTGGATCTGGGGCCAACGTCCTGACTTTC
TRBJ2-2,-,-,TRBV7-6,CASSLAPVELNTGELFF,TGTGCCAGCAGCTTAGCGCCGGTAGAACTAAACACCGGGGAGCTGTTTTTT
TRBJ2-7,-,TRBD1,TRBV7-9,CASSPPSGQGVNEQYF,TGTGCCAGCAGCCCACCCTCGGGACAGGGAGTCAACGAGCAGTACTTC
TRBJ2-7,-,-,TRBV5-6,CASSFAGTGSYEQYF,TGTGCCAGCAGCTTCGCCGGAACGGGTTCCTACGAGCAGTACTTC
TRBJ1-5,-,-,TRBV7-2,CASSLAWGSQGQPQHF,TGTGCCAGCAGCTTAGCATGGGGTAGCCAGGGCCAGCCCCAGCATTTT
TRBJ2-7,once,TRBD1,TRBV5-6,CASSWDRGSYEQYF,TGTGCCAGCAGCTGGGACAGGGGTTCGTACGAGCAGTACTTC
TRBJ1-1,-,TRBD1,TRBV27,CASSITGAGTEAFF,TGTGCCAGCAGCATTACAGGGGCTGGGACTGAAGCTTTCTTT
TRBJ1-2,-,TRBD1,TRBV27,CASSLRSGQGPYGYTF,TGTGCCAGCAGTCTACGGTCGGGACAGGGGCCCTATGGCTACACCTTC
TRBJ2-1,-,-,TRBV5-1,CASSEEGAVPYNEQFF,TGCGCCAGCAGCGAGGAGGGAGCGGTGCCCTACAATGAGCAGTTCTTC
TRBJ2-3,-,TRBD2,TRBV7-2,CASSSPSGPGWGTDTQYF,TGTGCCAGCAGCTCTCCTAGCGGGCCGGGGTGGGGCACAGATACGCAGTATTTT
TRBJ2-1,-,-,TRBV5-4,CASGHLDSEQFF,TGTGCCAGCGGGCACCTCGATAGTGAGCAGTTCTTC
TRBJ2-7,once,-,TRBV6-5,CASSYPRTGEQYF,TGTGCCAGCAGTTACCCCAGGACGGGCGAGCAGTACTTC